Sequencing of this TCR beta chain was carried out in a study of blood T cell repertoires in COVID-19. Turning to the study itself: Spain, Italy and the United States supplied samples that represented acute and convalescent COVID-19. Nucleic acid was either cDNA or gDNA, and it came from T cells, B-cell-depleted T cells, or PBMCs.

CDR1 is MDHEN, CDR2 SYDVKM, per germline. V lost 4 bases and J lost 4, with 5 bases in between. The length of the CDR3 is 11 residues. The table came from immunoSEQ multiplex PCR; TCRdb's copy has only in-frame clones and leaves some out. The sample carries fewer than 200,000 clones, 89% recorded once. Sequencing was carried out using peripheral blood. The clonotype comes from a man in his late teens or twenties who had recovered from COVID-19. The V gene is TRBV28, the J gene TRBJ2-7; unclear D gene. CDR3 sequence reads: CASSSPYEQYF. The CDR3 nucleotides are TGTGCCAGCAGTTCTCCTTACGAGCAGTACTTC.